This is a list of T cell receptor beta chains from one sample in a study of CD8+CD57+ T cells in acquired aplastic anemia. TCRdb used MiXCR to reprocess the reads, holding one entry per CDR3 protein. The data show roughly 260,000 distinct CDR3 sequences, around 46% seen once. Sequencing input: sorted CD4+, CD8+, or CD8+CD57+ T cells (not recorded which) from PBMCs. These receptors all stem from a human donor with aplastic anemia. Each CDR3 is given with its conserved first and last residue.

CDR3: CSVRSISSYEQYF
V: TRBV29-1
J: TRBJ2-7

CDR3: CASREDSGNTIYF
V: TRBV11-2
J: TRBJ1-3

CDR3: CAGSRTRGNEQFF
V: TRBV7-3
J: TRBJ2-2

CDR3: CASSESVGGDTQYF
V: TRBV2
J: TRBJ2-3

CDR3: CAGRLTTGAGELFF
V: TRBV28
J: TRBJ2-2

CDR3: CARMFQRLYGYTF
V: TRBV10-3
J: TRBJ1-2

CDR3: CASSQSRQHEQFF
V: TRBV4-3
J: TRBJ2-1

CDR3: CASSQDIEDTQYF
V: TRBV7-3
J: TRBJ2-3

CDR3: CASRYPGTDIQYF
V: TRBV5-8
J: TRBJ2-4

CDR3: CASSGLAGAHQPQHF
V: TRBV5-4
J: TRBJ1-5

CDR3: CASSTRGTANTEAFF
V: TRBV5-1
J: TRBJ1-1

CDR3: CASSVGRQETQYF
V: TRBV7-6
J: TRBJ2-5

CDR3: CASSQGPGTVLYEQYF
V: TRBV4-3
J: TRBJ2-7

CDR3: CSVDFGQGTDTQYF
V: TRBV29-1
J: TRBJ2-3

CDR3: CRVGTGRDNSPLHF
V: TRBV20-1
J: TRBJ1-6

CDR3: CASSSRQGSGNTIYF
V: TRBV7-2
J: TRBJ1-3

CDR3: CASSVDMDRAYEQYF
V: TRBV9
J: TRBJ2-7

CDR3: CASSLVGNGNTIYF
V: TRBV7-6
J: TRBJ1-3

CDR3: CASSKENSPLHF
V: TRBV6-5
J: TRBJ1-6

CDR3: CAISESIDQPQHF
V: TRBV10-3
J: TRBJ1-5

CDR3: CAISEGDSNQPQHF
V: TRBV10-3
J: TRBJ1-5

CDR3: CASSVLSGSRYEQYF
V: TRBV9
J: TRBJ2-7

CDR3: CAGVGDEQYF
V: TRBV30
J: TRBJ2-7

CDR3: CASSQKVGLALGTYEQYF
V: TRBV6-2/TRBV6-3
J: TRBJ2-7

CDR3: CSARRWGEGVNYGYTF
V: TRBV20-1
J: TRBJ1-2

CDR3: CASSQNRGKAFF
V: TRBV4-2
J: TRBJ1-1

CDR3: CASSVISSETQYF
V: TRBV10-2
J: TRBJ2-5

CDR3: CAWEDLGTEAFF
V: TRBV30
J: TRBJ1-1

CDR3: CASSLGQDHTEAFF
V: TRBV5-8
J: TRBJ1-1

CDR3: CATRGTSGSNEQFF
V: TRBV15
J: TRBJ2-1

CDR3: CASSEWLTSSYNEQYF
V: TRBV2
J: TRBJ2-3

CDR3: CASSFLGRGNTEAFF
V: TRBV5-6
J: TRBJ1-1

CDR3: CASSTSDRGLVHSSYNEQFF
V: TRBV7-9
J: TRBJ2-1

CDR3: CASRRQETQYF
V: TRBV5-1
J: TRBJ2-5

CDR3: CASSLEVGVAEAFF
V: TRBV7-3
J: TRBJ1-1

CDR3: CASSFSVSDTQYF
V: TRBV27
J: TRBJ2-3

CDR3: CSARLDSGSSYNEQFF
V: TRBV20-1
J: TRBJ2-1

CDR3: CASSDLLGSYGYTF
V: TRBV19
J: TRBJ1-2

CDR3: CASSLGADGLHSYEQYF
V: TRBV7-9
J: TRBJ2-7

CDR3: CASTGLDGPGNEQFF
V: TRBV2
J: TRBJ2-1

CDR3: CASSVGGNTIYF
V: TRBV9
J: TRBJ1-3

CDR3: CASSLDPCGGAKGSPLHF
V: TRBV7-8
J: TRBJ1-6

CDR3: CASSASGTGYQPQHF
V: TRBV4-1
J: TRBJ1-5

CDR3: CASSAGQGFVNEQFF
V: TRBV9
J: TRBJ2-1

CDR3: CASSSGLTYEQYF
V: TRBV7-9
J: TRBJ2-7

CDR3: CASSQESRLAHEQYF
V: TRBV14
J: TRBJ2-7

CDR3: CSGETSGGAGEQFF
V: TRBV29-1
J: TRBJ2-1

CDR3: CASSETSGGATDTQYF
V: TRBV6-1
J: TRBJ2-3

CDR3: CASSSLTAVNEKLFF
V: TRBV25-1
J: TRBJ1-4

CDR3: CASSEARQGAFGYTF
V: TRBV2
J: TRBJ1-2

CDR3: CSVRTSQQGGDEQYF
V: TRBV29-1
J: TRBJ2-7

CDR3: CASSQDLIDPNYGYTF
V: TRBV4-2
J: TRBJ1-2

CDR3: CASSLQMGNQPQHF
V: TRBV7-6
J: TRBJ1-5

CDR3: CSAMPGSYEQYF
V: TRBV20-1
J: TRBJ2-7

CDR3: CASSVGGSKNEKLFF
V: TRBV9
J: TRBJ1-4

CDR3: CASSPRTGFFNTDTQYF
V: TRBV7-3
J: TRBJ2-3

CDR3: CASSLERDIQYF
V: TRBV5-6
J: TRBJ2-4

CDR3: CASSLPGGEQYF
V: TRBV12-3/TRBV12-4
J: TRBJ2-7

CDR3: CAISFEGNYGYTF
V: TRBV10-3
J: TRBJ1-2

CDR3: CASSWGSGRGGGYTF
V: TRBV7-2
J: TRBJ1-2